This record concerns one TCR beta chain sequence. PCR employed 60 Vbeta and 13 Jbeta primers. Sequencing used immunoSEQ multiplex PCR; TCRdb keeps in-frame clones, though not all of them. The sample holds approximately 210,000 clones; about 75% are singletons and the top ten take 1.5% to 2%. Donors consisted of healthy bone marrow donors. The data originate from a study of cytomegalovirus exposure and HLA in healthy donors. Study context: From about 179 million T cells, an earlier analysis saw some 120 million unique TCR beta sequences.

V shed 1 base and J shed 0 bases, with 10 bases lying between them. Germline loops: CDR1 GTSNPN, CDR2 SVGIG (reference sequence). There are 16 residues in the CDR3. This rearrangement joins TRBV30 to TRBJ1-6; D remains ambiguous. This receptor was obtained from a male donor in good health and CMV-seronegative. The specimen was PBMCs. The CDR3 spells CAWSGSLSSYNSPLHF. The CDR3 DNA follows: TGTGCCTGGAGTGGATCATTGAGCTCCTATAATTCACCCCTCCACTTT.